Described below is a single TCR beta chain sequence and its context. Specified time point: newly diagnosed GD, antithyroid drugs for less than 3 months. PBMC RNA was the source of the TCR library. The CDR3 has 13 amino acids. The germline V gene encodes CDR1 SEHNR and CDR2 FQNEAQ (reference sequence). Trimming cost V 8 bases and J 6 bases; bases outside gene matches: 6. This sample was included in a study of regulatory T cells in long-lasting Graves disease. With iRepertoire HTBI primers and Arm-PCR of CDR3 regions, TCR beta libraries were built. One entry per CDR3 protein, called by TCRdb with MiXCR from the multiplex PCR reads. The profile shows some 410,000 distinct CDR3 sequences, around 17% of them singletons. These data also formed part of another study, on T cells in Graves' hyperthyroidism and ophthalmopathy.

V usage is TRBV7-9 and J usage is TRBJ2-2; 7 nucleotides agree with TRBD2. The material was peripheral blood mononuclear cells (PBMCs), obtained at new diagnosis, from a patient treated with antithyroid drugs. This sequence originates from a woman aged 25-40 years with Graves disease. Written as DNA, the CDR3 is TGTGCCAGCGTGCGGGAGTCGGCCGGGGAGCTGTTTTTT. Protein: CASVRESAGELFF.